This is a list of T cell receptor beta chains from one sample in a study of T cells after yellow fever vaccination. TCRdb redid the calling of the 5' RACE reads with MiXCR, one entry per CDR3 protein. The sample consists of roughly 56,000 distinct CDR3 sequences, about 5.2% of them appearing once. The input for sequencing was PBMCs, either bulk or a sorted T-cell subset (CD4+, CD8+, memory, or dextramer-sorted; not recorded which), taken on the day of the yellow fever booster vaccination. All receptors derive from a man aged 18 to 30 who received the YFV17D yellow fever vaccine. The CDR3 runs from the conserved cysteine through the conserved F or W. D genes are given only for firm matches. Size values are once, few and many counts, or a class for expanded clones, and some rows have none.

J | D | size | V | CDR3 | DNA
TRBJ2-5 | NA | many | TRBV7-9 | CASSVPLLSETQYF | TGTGCCAGCAGTGTCCCGTTGCTGTCAGAGACCCAGTACTTC
TRBJ2-3 | TRBD1 | few | TRBV28 | CASRPTTGTGYTDTQYF | TGTGCCAGCAGACCGACGACCGGGACAGGGTACACAGATACGCAGTATTTT
TRBJ2-7 | TRBD1 | many | TRBV7-9 | CASSGDRSYEQYF | TGTGCCAGCAGCGGGGACAGAAGCTACGAGCAGTACTTC
TRBJ2-5 | TRBD1 | many | TRBV7-2 | CASSRHRGYQETQYF | TGTGCCAGCAGTCGGCACAGGGGTTACCAAGAGACCCAGTACTTC
TRBJ2-1 | NA | many | TRBV7-7 | CASSFKGGNEQFF | TGTGCTAGCAGTTTCAAAGGGGGCAATGAGCAGTTCTTC
TRBJ2-3 | NA | many | TRBV10-3 | CAISPEQGYDTQYF | TGTGCCATCAGCCCGGAACAGGGCTACGATACGCAGTATTTT
TRBJ1-2 | TRBD1 | NA | TRBV11-2 | CASSLDPGQGRRGYTF | TGTGCCAGCAGCTTAGACCCGGGACAGGGGAGACGTGGCTACACCTTC
TRBJ1-1 | NA | NA | TRBV12-3/TRBV12-4 | CAIPTGPGTEAFF | TGTGCCATCCCGACAGGACCGGGCACTGAAGCTTTCTTT
TRBJ2-5 | NA | few | TRBV9 | CASSGAGPQETQYF | TGTGCCAGCAGCGGAGCCGGACCCCAAGAGACCCAGTACTTC
TRBJ2-3 | NA | many | TRBV4-1 | CASSQDQGRADTQYF | TGCGCCAGCAGCCAAGACCAGGGGCGGGCAGATACGCAGTATTTT
TRBJ1-3 | NA | NA | TRBV7-2 | CASSLGRGSGNTIYF | TGTGCCAGCAGCTTAGGAAGGGGATCTGGAAACACCATATATTTT
TRBJ2-2 | NA | many | TRBV5-5 | CASSLVWGSDTGELFF | TGTGCCAGCAGCTTAGTGTGGGGGTCGGACACCGGGGAGCTGTTTTTT
TRBJ1-2 | NA | many | TRBV12-3/TRBV12-4 | CATQDLVGGYTF | TGTGCCACACAGGATTTAGTTGGGGGCTACACCTTC
TRBJ2-2 | NA | many | TRBV4-2 | CASSHTEPNTGELFF | TGTGCCAGCAGCCATACAGAGCCGAACACCGGGGAGCTGTTTTTT
TRBJ2-5 | TRBD2 | many | TRBV10-1 | CASSDPSGGQETQYF | TGCGCCAGCAGTGATCCTAGCGGGGGCCAAGAGACCCAGTACTTC
TRBJ1-1 | NA | few | TRBV12-3/TRBV12-4 | CASSRGRGGMNTEAFF | TGTGCCAGCAGTAGAGGGAGAGGGGGGATGAACACTGAAGCTTTCTTT
TRBJ2-1 | TRBD2 | few | TRBV2 | CASRLAGGSYNEQFF | TGTGCCAGCAGACTAGCGGGGGGTTCCTACAATGAGCAGTTCTTC
TRBJ2-5 | NA | NA | TRBV7-9 | CASSPGEVIGETQYF | TGTGCCAGCAGCCCCGGGGAGGTTATTGGAGAGACCCAGTACTTC
TRBJ2-5 | TRBD2 | many | TRBV6-5 | CASSSGGRFQETQYF | TGTGCCAGCTCCAGCGGGGGGCGATTCCAAGAGACCCAGTACTTC
TRBJ2-5 | TRBD1 | many | TRBV6-2/TRBV6-3 | CASSERTGVRQETQYF | TGTGCCAGCAGTGAAAGGACAGGGGTGAGGCAAGAGACCCAGTACTTC
TRBJ1-4 | NA | many | TRBV6-5 | CASSSFTGSNEKLFF | TGTGCCAGCAGTTCTTTTACTGGGTCTAATGAAAAACTGTTTTTT
TRBJ2-3 | NA | many | TRBV7-9 | CASSLPHSDTQYF | TGTGCCAGCAGCTTACCTCACTCAGATACGCAGTATTTT
TRBJ2-1 | NA | many | TRBV7-9 | CASSLARGQSHSYNEQFF | TGTGCCAGCAGCTTAGCTCGGGGGCAGTCACACTCCTACAATGAGCAGTTCTTC
TRBJ2-7 | NA | many | TRBV20-1 | CSARGRGDYEQYF | TGCAGTGCTAGGGGCAGGGGGGACTACGAGCAGTACTTC
TRBJ2-1 | TRBD1 | few | TRBV3-1 | CASSPQGARRNEQFF | TGTGCCAGCAGTCCACAGGGGGCCCGGCGCAATGAGCAGTTCTTC
TRBJ1-5 | TRBD1 | few | TRBV15 | CATSDARVEVQGGDQPQHF | TGTGCCACCAGCGACGCCCGGGTGGAGGTGCAGGGGGGCGATCAGCCCCAGCATTTT
TRBJ2-7 | TRBD1 | few | TRBV4-3 | CASSQDGGQGSPLAPYEQYF | TGCGCCAGCAGCCAAGATGGGGGACAGGGATCTCCTCTGGCTCCGTACGAGCAGTACTTC
TRBJ1-5 | NA | many | TRBV6-5 | CASSPNGFNQPQHF | TGTGCCAGCAGTCCCAACGGTTTCAATCAGCCCCAGCATTTT
TRBJ2-1 | TRBD2 | many | TRBV4-1 | CASSQETGGYNEQFF | TGCGCCAGCAGCCAAGAAACGGGGGGCTACAATGAGCAGTTCTTC
TRBJ2-1 | TRBD1 | NA | TRBV4-1 | CASSPGTGYNEQFF | TGCGCCAGCAGCCCCGGGACAGGGTACAATGAGCAGTTCTTC
TRBJ1-1 | NA | many | TRBV5-1 | CASSSGDRNTEAFF | TGCGCCAGCAGCTCGGGAGACAGGAACACTGAAGCTTTCTTT
TRBJ1-5 | NA | many | TRBV6-6 | CASSYVGQPQHF | TGTGCCAGCAGTTACGTGGGGCAGCCCCAGCATTTT
TRBJ2-3 | TRBD1 | many | TRBV29-1 | CSVIPRGSDTQYF | TGCAGCGTTATCCCCAGGGGGTCGGATACGCAGTATTTT
TRBJ2-3 | NA | few | TRBV14 | CASSQGQVWDTQYF | TGTGCCAGCAGCCAGGGCCAAGTCTGGGATACGCAGTATTTT
TRBJ2-1 | TRBD2 | NA | TRBV7-2 | CASSLWGLAGGSDNEQFF | TGTGCCAGCAGCTTATGGGGACTAGCGGGGGGTAGCGACAATGAGCAGTTCTTC
TRBJ2-3 | NA | many | TRBV5-1 | CASSLWGPQVDTQYF | TGCGCCAGCAGCTTGTGGGGGCCACAGGTAGATACGCAGTATTTT
TRBJ1-1 | TRBD1 | many | TRBV6-5 | CASSYQGDTEAFF | TGTGCCAGCAGTTATCAGGGGGACACTGAAGCTTTCTTT
TRBJ1-1 | TRBD1 | many | TRBV7-9 | CASSLEGQGFDTEAFF | TGTGCCAGCAGCTTAGAGGGACAGGGGTTTGACACTGAAGCTTTCTTT
TRBJ2-5 | TRBD1 | many | TRBV7-6 | CAKGTGVRETQYF | TGTGCAAAAGGGACAGGGGTACGAGAGACCCAGTACTTC
TRBJ2-3 | NA | many | TRBV29-1 | CSVERGSTDTQYF | TGCAGCGTTGAGCGGGGTAGCACAGATACGCAGTATTTT
TRBJ2-1 | NA | many | TRBV7-2 | CASSLEGGQFF | TGTGCCAGCAGCTTAGAAGGGGGGCAGTTCTTC
TRBJ2-5 | TRBD2 | NA | TRBV9 | CASSVFSGYQETQYF | TGTGCCAGCAGCGTATTTAGCGGGTACCAAGAGACCCAGTACTTC
TRBJ2-3 | TRBD1 | NA | TRBV6-6 | CASSQLRGQGFTDTQYF | TGTGCCAGCAGTCAGCTCCGGGGACAGGGGTTCACAGATACGCAGTATTTT
TRBJ1-2 | NA | few | TRBV4-1 | CASSQEAAGASYGYTF | TGCGCCAGCAGCCAAGAGGCGGCGGGGGCAAGCTATGGCTACACCTTC